This note documents a single TCR beta chain sequence. Its antigen is unidentified. This specimen belongs to a study of blood T cells in healthy people across ages. Overall study results and limits: Per million T cells, TCR beta diversity dropped about linearly as age rose.

Donors gave roughly 10 milliliters of peripheral blood apiece. Together with a sample-barcoded 5' primer, a J-beta primer mix was included in a second PCR lasting roughly 7 to 11 cycles. Each cDNA molecule carried a tag from a template-switch adaptor that contained 12 random nucleotides. Each CDR3 protein is one row after TCRdb ran MiXCR on the 5' RACE reads. Of around 690,000 distinct CDR3 sequences listed, approximately 59% are singletons. In germline, CDR1 is MNHEY, CDR2 SVGAGI. This CDR3 spans 14 amino acids. The germline V and J ends were trimmed by 10 bases and 4 bases, with 17 bases remaining between them.

This TCR was recovered from a man in his sixties in good health. The V and J genes are TRBV6-5 and TRBJ2-1; D is unclear. Sequenced material: blood. Here the CDR3 DNA reads TGTGCCACCTTCGAGAGTGGTCCGTACAATGAGCAGTTCTTC. It is translated as CATFESGPYNEQFF.